This TCR beta chain appears in the sequencing data of a study of shared clonotypes between healthy human individuals. Turning to this clone: The antigen is unknown.

Donors comprised healthy HIV-negative adults lacking recent acute infections or vaccinations. Germline CDR1 is SGHTA and CDR2 is FQGNSA. Trimming took off 5 bases at V and 1 base at J, with 19 bases between the two ends. The CDR3 contains 17 residues. The method was immunoSEQ multiplex PCR; TCRdb's version includes in-frame clones alone and lacks a portion of them. Found here are fewer than 600,000 clones, roughly four fifths of them singletons; the top ten hold around 12%. Study-wide results and caveats: Only a few donors were included, so the genetic and exposure-history diversity represented was limited.

The chain combines TRBV7-2 with TRBJ2-3; D might be TRBD2 (6 bases). The TCR was taken from a woman aged 40-49 years in good health. Some clones in this sample may be carry-over from other donors' samples. Input material: PBMCs. This CDR3 reads CASSTPGLGLGTDTQYF. The DNA for the CDR3 is TGTGCCAGCAGCACTCCAGGGTTGGGACTTGGCACAGATACGCAGTATTTT.